One sample yielded the 12 T cell receptor beta chains listed below, sequenced in a study of read filtering for tumor transcriptome and immune sequencing. The library was built from 400 ng RNA with molecular barcoded adaptors for alpha/delta and beta/gamma chains. Using its own MiXCR run on the reads, TCRdb lists one record per CDR3 protein. The sample holds some 50,000 distinct CDR3 sequences, 20% seen once. Sequencing used a population of CD138-negative cells sorted from bone marrow. These receptors were obtained from a donor older than 35 with multiple myeloma.

This clonotype was found a few times. This sequence joins TRBV5-5 and TRBJ2-7, with TRBD2 matching 7 bases. V lost 3 bases to trimming and J lost 2 bases; unmatched junction nucleotides: 8. The germline CDR1 and CDR2 sequences are SGHKS and YYEKEE (reference sequence). The CDR3 sequence is 15 residues long. In nucleotides, the CDR3 is TGTGCCAGCAGCTCTGGAGGGAGGGGCCCCTACGAGCAGTACTTC. Its translation: CASSSGGRGPYEQYF. The full variable domain, with the rest looked up from reference TRBV5-5 and TRBJ2-7, is DAGVTQSPTHLIKTRGQQVTLRCSPISGHKSVSWYQQVLGQGPQFIFQYYEKEERGRGNFPDRFSARQFPNYSSELNVNALLLGDSALYLCASSSGGRGPYEQYFGPGTRLTVT.

Regarding this clonotype: This is likely an artifact of a read error, given a far larger clone one base away. The chain combines TRBV7-9 with TRBJ2-1, with D perhaps given as TRBD1 or TRBD2 (5 bases each). The germline CDR1 and CDR2 sequences are SEHNR and FQNEAQ (reference sequence). The CDR3 contains 13 residues. The CDR3 here is CASSLVGENEQSF. As DNA, the CDR3 is TGTGCCAGCAGCCTTGTGGGGGAAAATGAGCAGTCCTTC.

The sample holds many counts of this clonotype. The genes are TRBV19 and TRBJ2-1, with 7 nucleotides matching TRBD2. CDR3 size: 18 residues. J lost 5 bases, V lost 6 bases, and 19 bases had no gene match. Per the germline V gene, CDR1 is LNHDA and CDR2 is SQIVND (reference sequence). The CDR3 DNA sequence: TGTGCCAGTAGCACTACTGGGGCGACAGCGGGGTTAGACAATGAGCAGTTCTTC. The encoded protein is CASSTTGATAGLDNEQFF. Variable domain in full (rest from reference TRBV19 and TRBJ2-1): DGGITQSPKYLFRKEGQNVTLSCEQNLNHDAMYWYRQDPGQGLRLIYYSQIVNDFQKGDIAEGYSVSREKKESFPLTVTSAQKNPTAFYLCASSTTGATAGLDNEQFFGPGTRLTVL.

This clonotype was detected many times. CDR3 DNA: TGCGCCAGCAGCTTAGAACAAGCGAACACCGGGGAGCTGTTTTTT. This sequence encodes CASSLEQANTGELFF. The genes are TRBV5-1 and TRBJ2-2; unclear D gene. V was shortened by 2 bases and J by 0 bases, with 8 bases between the two germline ends. CDR1 and CDR2 (germline): SGHRS, YFSETQ. This CDR3 has 15 amino acids. Based on the CDR3 plus reference TRBV5-1 and TRBJ2-2, the full variable domain is KAGVTQTPRYLIKTRGQQVTLSCSPISGHRSVSWYQQTPGQGLQFLFEYFSETQRNKGNFPGRFSGRQFSNSRSEMNVSTLELGDSALYLCASSLEQANTGELFFGEGSRLTVL.

To note about this clonotype: This likely comes from a read error, as the CDR3 has no conserved phenylalanine or tryptophan at its end. The DNA is left out, because the CDR3 cannot be placed on it with certainty; the CDR3 is given as TCRdb lists it. The chain couples TRBV7-9 to TRBJ2-1; TRBD1 is the table's D call, not checked against the DNA. Germline V lookup: CDR1 SEHNR, CDR2 FQNEAQ (reference sequence). The CDR3 spans 16 residues, counting both ends. Here the CDR3 reads CASSLSRGVIVNEQLL.

The sample holds many counts of this clonotype. The chain joins TRBV7-2 to TRBJ2-3; D is perhaps TRBD2 (7 bases). Germline loops: CDR1 SGHTA, CDR2 FQGNSA. This CDR3 is 13 amino acids long. V was pared by 5 bases and J by 8 bases, with 14 bases between. The CDR3 sequence is CASSRGGGSTQYF. CDR3 coding DNA: TGTGCCAGCAGCCGCGGGGGCGGGAGTACGCAGTATTTT.

At least ten counts were recorded for this clonotype. The V and J genes are TRBV5-1 and TRBJ2-2; D is possibly TRBD2 (6 bases). V lost 7 bases and J 0 bases, leaving 16 bases between the germline ends. This CDR3 contains 16 residues. Looked up from germline, CDR1 is SGHRS and CDR2 is YFSETQ. The CDR3 loop reads CASGRESGTNTGELFF. For the CDR3, the DNA is TGCGCCAGCGGACGGGAGTCGGGGACGAACACCGGGGAGCTGTTTTTT.

The chain carries TRBV5-1 and TRBJ2-4; 7 positions agree with TRBD1. This CDR3 region has 15 residues. J gave up 0 bases and V 4 bases, and 4 bases lay outside the gene matches. CDR1 is SGHRS and CDR2 is YFSETQ in the germline V gene. Here the CDR3 DNA reads TGCGCCAGCAGCGTGACAGGGCTAGCCAAAAACATTCAGTACTTC. Protein sequence: CASSVTGLAKNIQYF.

This clonotype was counted many times. The chain carries TRBV2 and TRBJ2-2; 10 bases are shared with TRBD1. J gave up 14 bases and V 1 base, and 7 bases lay outside the gene matches. The germline CDR1 and CDR2 sequences are SNHLY and FYNNEI. The CDR3 totals 14 residues. The DNA for the CDR3 is TGTGCCAGCAGTGAAGGGGACAGGGGACTTGTTCTGTTTTTT. It is translated as CASSEGDRGLVLFF.

This clonotype was seen ten or more times. The rearrangement joins TRBV15 to TRBJ2-7, with D perhaps TRBD1 (6 bases). This CDR3 is 13 amino acids long. Deletions cut 3 bases from V and 5 bases from J, with 11 bases between. Germline V gene data show CDR1 as LNHNV and CDR2 as YYDKDF (reference sequence). The CDR3, as DNA: TGTGCCACCAGCAGGGACAGTTTCAACGAGCAGTACTTC. It codes for CATSRDSFNEQYF.

Details on this clonotype: A much larger clonotype is one base distant, so this may be a read error. The V and J genes are TRBV7-2 and TRBJ2-4; D is possibly TRBD2 (5 bases). V was cut by 1 base and J by 15 bases, with 13 bases left in between. The CDR3 has 12 amino acids. CDR1 and CDR2 from the germline V gene are SGHTA and FQGNSA. CDR3 nucleotides: TGTGCCAGCAGCTTAGAGGAGGAAGTAAGGTACTTC. Residues: CASSLEEEVRYF.

This clonotype showed up just a few times. An end of the junction differs from the germline gene, which may be a read error. This chain joins TRBV7-7 and TRBJ2-3; 8 bases are shared with TRBD2. The CDR3 has 16 residues. The germline V gene encodes CDR1 SSHAT and CDR2 FNYEAQ (reference sequence). The CDR3 DNA reads TGTGCTAGCAGCTTAGGGACGGGAGGGAACCCAGATACGCAGTATTTT. Its protein is CASSLGTGGNPDTQYF.